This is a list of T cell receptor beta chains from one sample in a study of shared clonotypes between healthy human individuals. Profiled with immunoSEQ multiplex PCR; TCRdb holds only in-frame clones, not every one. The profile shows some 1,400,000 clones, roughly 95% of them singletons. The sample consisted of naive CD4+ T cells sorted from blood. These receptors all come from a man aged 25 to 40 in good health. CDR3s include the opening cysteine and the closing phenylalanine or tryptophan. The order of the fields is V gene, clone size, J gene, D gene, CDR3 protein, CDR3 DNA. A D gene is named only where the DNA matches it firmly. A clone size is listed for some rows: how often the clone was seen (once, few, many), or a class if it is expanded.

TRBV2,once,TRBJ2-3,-,CATHGTTDTQYF,TGTGCCACCCATGGGACCACAGATACGCAGTATTTT
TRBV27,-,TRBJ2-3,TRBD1,CASSVPGQPPVYF,TGTGCCAGCAGCGTACCGGGACAGCCTCCTGTGTATTTT
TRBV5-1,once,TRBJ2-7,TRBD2,CASSLVARAPLDGGRASYEQYF,TGCGCCAGCAGCTTGGTCGCACGAGCACCCCTTGATGGGGGGAGGGCCTCATACGAGCAGTACTTC
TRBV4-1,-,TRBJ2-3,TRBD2,CASSRPGLADTDTQYF,TGCGCCAGCAGCCGACCGGGACTAGCAGATACAGATACGCAGTATTTT
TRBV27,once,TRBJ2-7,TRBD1,CASSLFDGQGYEQYF,TGTGCCAGCAGTTTATTTGACGGACAGGGCTACGAGCAGTACTTC
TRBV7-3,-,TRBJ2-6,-,CASSPRDPTGANVLTF,TGTGCCAGCAGCCCCAGAGATCCAACCGGGGCCAACGTCCTGACTTTC
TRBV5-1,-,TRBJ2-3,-,CASSPGQPSDTQYF,TGCGCCAGCAGCCCAGGACAACCTAGCGATACGCAGTATTTT
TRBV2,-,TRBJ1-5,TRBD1,CASSEDREQPQHF,TGTGCCAGCAGTGAGGACAGGGAACAGCCCCAGCATTTT
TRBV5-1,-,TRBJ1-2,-,CASSLAGESYTF,TGCGCCAGCAGCTTGGCCGGGGAAAGCTACACCTTC
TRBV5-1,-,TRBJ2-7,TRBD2,CASSRLGLAASYEQYF,TGCGCCAGCAGCAGACTGGGACTAGCGGCTTCCTACGAGCAGTACTTC
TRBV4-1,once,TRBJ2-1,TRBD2,CASSQEASGRSYNEQFF,TGCGCCAGCAGCCAAGAAGCTAGCGGGAGATCGTACAATGAGCAGTTCTTC
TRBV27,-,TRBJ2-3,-,CASSWQPTDTQYF,TGTGCCAGCAGTTGGCAGCCCACAGATACGCAGTATTTT
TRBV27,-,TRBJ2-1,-,CASSLKQFLNEQFF,TGTGCCAGCAGTTTGAAACAGTTCCTCAATGAGCAGTTCTTC
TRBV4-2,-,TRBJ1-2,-,CASSQDGQVRNYGYTF,TGTGCCAGCAGCCAAGATGGGCAGGTTCGTAACTATGGCTACACCTTC
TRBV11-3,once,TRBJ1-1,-,CASSSGTWARNTEAFF,TGTGCCAGCAGCTCGGGGACATGGGCAAGGAACACTGAAGCTTTCTTT